This T cell receptor beta chain emerged from a study of cytomegalovirus exposure and HLA in healthy donors. Use of 60 Vbeta and 13 Jbeta primers characterized the PCR. The table came from immunoSEQ multiplex PCR; TCRdb's copy has only in-frame clones and leaves some out. The sample consists of fewer than 150,000 clones, around 74% of them appearing once. V was shortened by 4 bases and J by 11 bases, with 14 bases between the two germline ends. CDR3 size: 12 residues. Germline CDR1 SEHNR, CDR2 FQNEAQ (reference sequence). Points from the study as a whole: Relative to the roughly 700-donor mean, N-insertions were reportedly fewer in an Asian-associated ancestry cluster in a later analysis. Being productive about 87% or about 30% of the time was typical of most TCR beta V segments in an earlier analysis. There were around 160 TCR beta chains listed as cytomegalovirus-associated. A later analysis revealed that TCR association rates differed between HLA loci, peaking at DRB1 and bottoming out at HLA-C.

This clone was counted between two and nine times. As yet, its antigen is unknown. The rearrangement uses TRBV7-9 and TRBJ1-1; a weak D match, TRBD1 (6 bases). Sequencing was done on a sample of PBMCs. The sequence was obtained from a man aged 60 to 69 in good health and CMV-seropositive. CDR3 sequence: CASSSQGIAAFF. In DNA form, the CDR3 reads TGTGCCAGCAGCTCCCAGGGGATCGCTGCTTTCTTT. Full variable domain (missing parts from reference TRBV7-9 and TRBJ1-1): DTGVSQNPRHKITKRGQNVTFRCDPISEHNRLYWYRQTLGQGPEFLTYFQNEAQLEKSRLLSDRFSAERPKGSFSTLEIQRTEQGDSAMYLCASSSQGIAAFFGQGTRLTVV.